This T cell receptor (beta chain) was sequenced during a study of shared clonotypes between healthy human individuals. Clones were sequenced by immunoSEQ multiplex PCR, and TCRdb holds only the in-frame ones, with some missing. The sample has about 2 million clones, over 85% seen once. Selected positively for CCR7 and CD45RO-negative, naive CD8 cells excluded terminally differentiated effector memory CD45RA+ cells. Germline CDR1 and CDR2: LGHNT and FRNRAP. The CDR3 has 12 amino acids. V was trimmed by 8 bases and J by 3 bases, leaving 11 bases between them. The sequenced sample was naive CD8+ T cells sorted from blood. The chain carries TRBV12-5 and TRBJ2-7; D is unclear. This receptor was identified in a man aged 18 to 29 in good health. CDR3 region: CASTDKFYEQYF. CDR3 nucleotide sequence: TGTGCTAGTACCGACAAGTTCTACGAGCAGTACTTC. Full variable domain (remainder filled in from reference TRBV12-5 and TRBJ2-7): DARVTQTPRHKVTEMGQEVTMRCQPILGHNTVFWYRQTMMQGLELLAYFRNRAPLDDSGMPKDRFSAEMPDATLATLKIQPSEPRDSAVYFCASTDKFYEQYFGPGTRLTVT.